A single T cell receptor beta chain is shown here with its context. Antigen unknown. Germline CDR1 SQVTM, CDR2 ANQGSEA. This CDR3 region has 11 residues. This sample is part of a study of CXCR3-negative and CXCR3-positive naive CD8 T cells. Study-level results: Hydrophobicity was higher for TRB CDR3s found in CXCR3-positive naive cells than in CXCR3-negative naive cells. Diversity ran similarly high across both naive subsets but far lower in memory CD8+ cells.

TRB cDNA libraries were made by UMI-labeled 5' RACE. TCRdb reprocessed the 5' RACE reads; each CDR3 protein has one entry and no DNA is given. The sample is made up of about 130,000 distinct CDR3 sequences, and the top ten hold 0.25% to 0.35% of it. This rearrangement joins TRBV29-1 to TRBJ1-1; TCRdb selects TRBD1, and the lack of DNA leaves this call unchecked. The sequence was collected from a human donor in good health. Some clones in this sample may be carry-over from other donors' samples. Sequencing used naive CXCR3- CD8+ T cells from blood. Subset indicated: CD45RO-CCR7+CD27+CD95- naive CD8+ T cells lacking CXCR3 (TNR3-). CDR3 residues: CSVKGQGNAFF.